What follows describes a single T cell receptor beta chain. Its matching antigen is unknown. Each cDNA molecule carried a unique molecular identifier. A single record per CDR3 protein comes from TCRdb applying MiXCR to the 5' RACE reads. The sample lists about 23,000 distinct CDR3 sequences; 5% were seen once. CDR1 SGHVS and CDR2 FQNEAQ come from the germline V gene. This CDR3 has 13 residues. With V trimmed by 10 bases and J by 2 bases, 4 bases remained unmatched. The data are from a study of early T cells in non-severe SARS-CoV-2 infection. Study background: Chains from this unsorted whole-blood bulk RNA could not be paired.

Findings and limits, study-wide: Matching results from VDJdb favored anti-spike CD8 responses, leaving private and CD4 specificities undetected.

The receptor was derived from an adult who was a healthcare worker with PCR-confirmed SARS-CoV-2 infection or an uninfected control (not recorded which). The V gene is TRBV7-8, the J gene TRBJ2-2, with 7 bases lining up with TRBD1. The sample was whole blood. CDR3 bases: TGTGCCAACGGACAGGAAAACACCGGGGAGCTGTTTTTT. Translating it yields CANGQENTGELFF.